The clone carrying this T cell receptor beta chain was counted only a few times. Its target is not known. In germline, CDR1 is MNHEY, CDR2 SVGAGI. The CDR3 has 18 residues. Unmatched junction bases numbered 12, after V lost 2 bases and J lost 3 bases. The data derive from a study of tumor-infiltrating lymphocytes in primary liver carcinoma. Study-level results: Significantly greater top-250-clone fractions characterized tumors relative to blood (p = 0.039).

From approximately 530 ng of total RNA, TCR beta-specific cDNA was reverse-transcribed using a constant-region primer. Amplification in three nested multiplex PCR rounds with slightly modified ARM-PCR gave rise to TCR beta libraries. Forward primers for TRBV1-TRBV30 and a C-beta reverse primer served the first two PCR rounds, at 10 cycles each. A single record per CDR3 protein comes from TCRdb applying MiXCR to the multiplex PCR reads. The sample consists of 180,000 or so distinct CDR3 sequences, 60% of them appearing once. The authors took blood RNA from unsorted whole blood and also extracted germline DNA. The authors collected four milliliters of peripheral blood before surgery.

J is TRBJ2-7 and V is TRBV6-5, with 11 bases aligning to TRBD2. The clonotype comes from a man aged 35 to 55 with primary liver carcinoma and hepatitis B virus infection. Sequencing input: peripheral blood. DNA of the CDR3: TGTGCCAGCAGTTACGCTTCCCCAGGGCTAGCGGGGGGCTACGAGCAGTACTTC. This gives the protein CASSYASPGLAGGYEQYF.